This TCR beta chain was sequenced during a study of blood T cells in healthy people across ages. Together with a sample-barcoded 5' primer, a J-beta primer mix was included in a second PCR lasting roughly 6 to 12 cycles. TCRdb recomputed calls from the 5' RACE reads with MiXCR, one row per CDR3 protein. In the table there are about 780,000 distinct CDR3 sequences, about 26% of which are singletons. CDR3 length: 13 amino acids. The germline V gene encodes CDR1 SQVTM and CDR2 ANQGSEA. V was cut by 7 bases and J by 6 bases, with 18 bases left in between. These data were also filed under a second study, of T cells of mothers and their children.

The receptor was derived from a boy under 18 in good health. Sample: blood. The chain has TRBV29-1 and TRBJ1-1; tentative D call: TRBD1 (6 bases). CDR3 residues: CSGEDRDWPEAFF. DNA of the CDR3: TGCAGCGGGGAGGACAGAGACTGGCCTGAAGCTTTCTTT.